What follows are 2 T cell receptor beta chains derived from one specimen sequenced in a study of blood T cells in healthy people across ages. The authors ran a second PCR of about 7 to 12 cycles using a sample-barcoded 5' primer and a J-beta primer mix. MiXCR, run by TCRdb on the 5' RACE reads, gives a single entry per CDR3 protein. The table shows around 1,600,000 distinct CDR3 sequences, with 40% to 45% occurring only once. The material sequenced was blood. These receptors were taken from a woman younger than 30 in good health.

The gene calls are TRBV9 and TRBJ2-7, with 10 bases that match TRBD2. Germline trimming cut 4 bases from V and 2 bases from J; bases unmatched to any gene: 15. The CDR3 has 18 amino acids. The V gene's germline CDR1 is SGDLS and CDR2 YYNGEE. The DNA for the CDR3 is TGTGCCAGCAGCTTTCTTTGCTGTGGGAGCGGGAGGGCCTACGAGCAGTACTTC. Protein: CASSFLCCGSGRAYEQYF.

The genes are TRBV4-3 and TRBJ2-3; D could derive from TRBD1 or TRBD2 (5 bases each). Trimming removed 0 bases from V and 3 bases from J, with 16 bases in between. This CDR3 has 17 amino acids. From germline, CDR1 is LGHNA and CDR2 YSLEER. The CDR3, as DNA: TGCGCCAGCAGCCAAGAATCTGCCGGGACCGAGACAGATACGCAGTATTTT. Protein sequence: CASSQESAGTETDTQYF.